Below, one T cell receptor (beta chain) is given with its context. The record originates from a study of monozygotic twins with inflammatory bowel disease. The CDR3 runs 14 residues. Germline loops: CDR1 LNHDA, CDR2 SQIVND (reference sequence). TCRdb re-called the 5' RACE reads and gives one entry per CDR3 protein, without DNA. The sample data list approximately 330,000 distinct CDR3 sequences. The TCR was taken from a human donor with ulcerative colitis or Crohn's disease, or a healthy co-twin of an affected twin (not recorded which). This chain connects TRBV19 to TRBJ1-5; the D gene TCRdb calls, TRBD1, cannot be checked with no DNA. The sequenced sample was blood. CDR3 loop: CASSITGLNQPQHF.